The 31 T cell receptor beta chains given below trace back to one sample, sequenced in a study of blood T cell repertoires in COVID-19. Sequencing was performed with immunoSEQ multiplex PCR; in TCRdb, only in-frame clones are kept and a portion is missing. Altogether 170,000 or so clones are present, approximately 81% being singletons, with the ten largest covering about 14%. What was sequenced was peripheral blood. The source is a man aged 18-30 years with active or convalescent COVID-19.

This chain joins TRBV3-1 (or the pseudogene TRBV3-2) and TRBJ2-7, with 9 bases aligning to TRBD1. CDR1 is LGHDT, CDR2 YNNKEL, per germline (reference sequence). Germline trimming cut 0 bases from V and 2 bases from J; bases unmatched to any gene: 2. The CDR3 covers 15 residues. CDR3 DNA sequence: TGTGCCAGCAGCCAAGAGGGGACAGGGCCCTACGAGCAGTACTTC. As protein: CASSQEGTGPYEQYF.

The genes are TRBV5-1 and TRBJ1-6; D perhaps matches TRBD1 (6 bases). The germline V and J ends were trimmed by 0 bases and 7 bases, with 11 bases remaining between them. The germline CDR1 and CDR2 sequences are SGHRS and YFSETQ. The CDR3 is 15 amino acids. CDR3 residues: CASSLAGQLNSPLHF. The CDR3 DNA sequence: TGCGCCAGCAGCTTGGCCGGACAGTTAAATTCACCCCTCCACTTT.

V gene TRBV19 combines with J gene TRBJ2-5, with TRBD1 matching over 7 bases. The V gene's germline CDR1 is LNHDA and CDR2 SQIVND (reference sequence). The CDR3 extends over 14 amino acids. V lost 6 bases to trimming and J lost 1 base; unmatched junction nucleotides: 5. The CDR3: CASSYNRGQETQYF. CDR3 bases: TGTGCCAGTAGCTATAACAGGGGCCAAGAGACCCAGTACTTC.

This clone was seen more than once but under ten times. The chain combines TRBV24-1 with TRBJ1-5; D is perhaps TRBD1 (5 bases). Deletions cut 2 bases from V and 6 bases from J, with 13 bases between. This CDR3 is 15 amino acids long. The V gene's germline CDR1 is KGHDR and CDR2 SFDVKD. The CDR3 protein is CATSDSRGRGQPQHF. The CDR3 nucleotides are TGTGCCACCAGTGATTCAAGAGGTAGGGGTCAGCCCCAGCATTTT.

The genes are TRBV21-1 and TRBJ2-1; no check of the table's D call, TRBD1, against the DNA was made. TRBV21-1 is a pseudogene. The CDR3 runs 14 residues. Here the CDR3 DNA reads TGTGCCAGCAGCATTATGGACAGCTACAATGAGCAGTTCTTC. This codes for CASSIMDSYNEQFF.

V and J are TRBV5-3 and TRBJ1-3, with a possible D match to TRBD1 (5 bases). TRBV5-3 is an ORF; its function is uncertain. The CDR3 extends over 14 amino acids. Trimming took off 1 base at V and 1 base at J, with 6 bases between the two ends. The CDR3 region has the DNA TGTGCCAGAAGCTTGAGGGGTTCTGGAAACACCATATATTTT. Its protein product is CARSLRGSGNTIYF.

The CDR3 sequence is CASSYSTGGGLSEQYF. DNA for the CDR3: TGTGCCAGCAGTTACTCGACTGGCGGGGGACTCAGCGAGCAGTACTTC. The J gene is TRBJ2-7, the V gene TRBV6-5; 7 bases align to TRBD2. The CDR3 is 16 residues long. Per germline, CDR1 MNHEY and CDR2 SVGAGI. V dropped 0 bases and J dropped 6; count of bases not matched to a gene: 11.

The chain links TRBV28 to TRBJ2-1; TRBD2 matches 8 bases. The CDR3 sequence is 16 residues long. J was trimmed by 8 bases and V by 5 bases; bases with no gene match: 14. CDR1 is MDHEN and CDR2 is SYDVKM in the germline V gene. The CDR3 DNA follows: TGTGCCAGCAGTCCCGGGGGGGCGGGAGCAATCCATGAGCAGTTCTTC. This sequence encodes CASSPGGAGAIHEQFF. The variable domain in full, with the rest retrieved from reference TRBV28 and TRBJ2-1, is DVKVTQSSRYLVKRTGEKVFLECVQDMDHENMFWYRQDPGLGLRLIYFSYDVKMKEKGDIPEGYSVSREKKERFSLILESASTNQTSMYLCASSPGGAGAIHEQFFGPGTRLTVL.

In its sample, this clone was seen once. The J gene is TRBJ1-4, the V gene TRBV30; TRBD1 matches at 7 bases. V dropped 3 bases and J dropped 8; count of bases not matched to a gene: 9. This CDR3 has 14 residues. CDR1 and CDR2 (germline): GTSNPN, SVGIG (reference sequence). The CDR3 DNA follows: TGTGCCTGGAGCGCAGACAGGGTTGGAGAAAAACTGTTTTTT. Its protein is CAWSADRVGEKLFF.

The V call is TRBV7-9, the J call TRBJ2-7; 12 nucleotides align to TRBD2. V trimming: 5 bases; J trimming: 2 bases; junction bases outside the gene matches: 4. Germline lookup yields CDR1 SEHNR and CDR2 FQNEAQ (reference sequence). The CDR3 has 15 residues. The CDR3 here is CASSNGLAGTYEQYF. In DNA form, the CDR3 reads TGTGCCAGCAGCAACGGACTAGCGGGGACCTACGAGCAGTACTTC.

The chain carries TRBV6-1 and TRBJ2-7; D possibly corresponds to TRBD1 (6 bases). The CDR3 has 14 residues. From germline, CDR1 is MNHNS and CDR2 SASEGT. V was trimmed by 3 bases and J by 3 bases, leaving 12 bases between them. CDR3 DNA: TGTGCCAGCAGTGAGGGGGCCTGGAGCTACGAGCAGTACTTC. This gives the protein CASSEGAWSYEQYF.

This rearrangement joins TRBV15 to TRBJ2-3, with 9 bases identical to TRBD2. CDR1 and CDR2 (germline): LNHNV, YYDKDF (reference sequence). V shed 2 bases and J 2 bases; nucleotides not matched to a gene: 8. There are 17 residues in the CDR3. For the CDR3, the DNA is TGTGCCACCAGCAGATACATAGCGGGGGCCTACACAGATACGCAGTATTTT. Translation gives CATSRYIAGAYTDTQYF. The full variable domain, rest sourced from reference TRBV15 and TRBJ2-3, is DAMVIQNPRYQVTQFGKPVTLSCSQTLNHNVMYWYQQKSSQAPKLLFHYYDKDFNNEADTPDNFQSRRPNTSFCFLDIRSPGLGDTAMYLCATSRYIAGAYTDTQYFGPGTRLTVL.

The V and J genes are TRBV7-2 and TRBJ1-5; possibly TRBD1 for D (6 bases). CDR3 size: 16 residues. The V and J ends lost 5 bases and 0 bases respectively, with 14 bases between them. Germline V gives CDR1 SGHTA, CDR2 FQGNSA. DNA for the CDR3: TGTGCCAGCAGCCCAGACAGGCTCCATAGCAATCAGCCCCAGCATTTT. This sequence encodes CASSPDRLHSNQPQHF.

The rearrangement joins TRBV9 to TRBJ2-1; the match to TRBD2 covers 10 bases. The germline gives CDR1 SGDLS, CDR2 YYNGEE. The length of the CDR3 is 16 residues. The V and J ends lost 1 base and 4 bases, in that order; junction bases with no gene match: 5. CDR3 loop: CASSVIGSGGYNEQFF. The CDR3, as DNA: TGTGCCAGCAGCGTAATTGGTAGCGGGGGGTACAATGAGCAGTTCTTC.

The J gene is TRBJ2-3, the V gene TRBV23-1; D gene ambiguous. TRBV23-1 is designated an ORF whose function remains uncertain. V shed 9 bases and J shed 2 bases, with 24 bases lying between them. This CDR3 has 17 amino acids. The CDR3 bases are TGCGCCAGAAGAAGTTCACAGATACCCCGTTTCACAGATACGCAGTATTTT. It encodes CARRSSQIPRFTDTQYF.

The DNA for the CDR3 is TGTGCCAGCAGCGTAGCTTTGGGCATGAACACTGAAGCTTTCTTT. It encodes CASSVALGMNTEAFF. This chain uses TRBV9 with TRBJ1-1; no firm D call. The germline V gene encodes CDR1 SGDLS and CDR2 YYNGEE. The CDR3 runs to 15 residues. Deletions cut 0 bases from V and 0 bases from J, with 9 bases between.

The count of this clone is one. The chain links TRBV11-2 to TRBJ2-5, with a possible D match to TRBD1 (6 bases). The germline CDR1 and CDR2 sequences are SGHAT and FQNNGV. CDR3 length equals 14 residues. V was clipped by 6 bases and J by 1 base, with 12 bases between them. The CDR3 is CASSFRTAQETQYF. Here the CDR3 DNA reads TGTGCCAGCAGTTTTCGGACAGCCCAAGAGACCCAGTACTTC.

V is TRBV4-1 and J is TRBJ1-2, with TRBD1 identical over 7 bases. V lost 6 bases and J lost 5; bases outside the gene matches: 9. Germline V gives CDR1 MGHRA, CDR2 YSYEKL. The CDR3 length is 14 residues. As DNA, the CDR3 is TGCGCCAGCAGACCTCCGGGACAGTGGTATGGCTACACCTTC. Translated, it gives CASRPPGQWYGYTF.

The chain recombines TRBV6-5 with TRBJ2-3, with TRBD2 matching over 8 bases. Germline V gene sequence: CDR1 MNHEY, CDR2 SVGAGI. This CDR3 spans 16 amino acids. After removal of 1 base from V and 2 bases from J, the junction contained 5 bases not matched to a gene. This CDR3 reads CASSYLVSGATDTQYF. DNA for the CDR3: TGTGCCAGCAGTTACTTGGTTAGCGGGGCCACAGATACGCAGTATTTT.

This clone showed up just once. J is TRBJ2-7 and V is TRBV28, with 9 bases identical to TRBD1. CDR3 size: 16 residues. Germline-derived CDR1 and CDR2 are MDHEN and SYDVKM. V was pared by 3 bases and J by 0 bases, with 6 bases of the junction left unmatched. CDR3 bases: TGTGCCAGCAGTTTGACCGGGACAGGGAGCTCCTACGAGCAGTACTTC. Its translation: CASSLTGTGSSYEQYF.

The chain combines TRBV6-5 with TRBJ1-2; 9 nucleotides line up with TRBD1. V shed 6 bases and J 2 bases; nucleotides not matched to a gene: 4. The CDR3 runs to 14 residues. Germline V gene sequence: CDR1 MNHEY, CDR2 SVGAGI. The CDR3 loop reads CASRDRGTNYGYTF. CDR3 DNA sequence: TGTGCCAGCAGGGACAGGGGTACCAACTATGGCTACACCTTC.

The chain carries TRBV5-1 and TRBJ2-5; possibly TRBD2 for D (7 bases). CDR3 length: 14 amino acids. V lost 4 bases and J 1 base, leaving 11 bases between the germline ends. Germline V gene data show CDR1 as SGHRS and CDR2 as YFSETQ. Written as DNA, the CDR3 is TGCGCCAGCAGCCGGGGGGCCTCCCAAGAGACCCAGTACTTC. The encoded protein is CASSRGASQETQYF.

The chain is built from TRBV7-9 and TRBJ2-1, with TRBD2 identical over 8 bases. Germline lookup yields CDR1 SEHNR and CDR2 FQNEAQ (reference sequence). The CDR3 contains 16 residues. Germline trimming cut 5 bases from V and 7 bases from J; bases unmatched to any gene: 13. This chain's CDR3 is CASSGHSSGLGNEQFF. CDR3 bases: TGTGCCAGCAGCGGCCACTCCTCGGGACTAGGGAATGAGCAGTTCTTC.

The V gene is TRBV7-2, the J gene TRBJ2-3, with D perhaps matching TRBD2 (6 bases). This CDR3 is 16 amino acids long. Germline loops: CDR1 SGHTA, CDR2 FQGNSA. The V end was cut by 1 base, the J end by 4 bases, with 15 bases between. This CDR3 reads CASSLVHWPGADTQYF. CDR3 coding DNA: TGTGCCAGCAGCTTAGTTCATTGGCCGGGGGCAGATACGCAGTATTTT.

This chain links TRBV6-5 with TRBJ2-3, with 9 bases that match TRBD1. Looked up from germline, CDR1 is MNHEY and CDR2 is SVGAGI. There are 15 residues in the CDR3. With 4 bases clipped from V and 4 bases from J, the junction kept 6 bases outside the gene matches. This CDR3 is CASSSGDRDSDTQYF. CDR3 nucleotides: TGTGCCAGCAGTTCAGGGGACAGGGATTCAGATACGCAGTATTTT.

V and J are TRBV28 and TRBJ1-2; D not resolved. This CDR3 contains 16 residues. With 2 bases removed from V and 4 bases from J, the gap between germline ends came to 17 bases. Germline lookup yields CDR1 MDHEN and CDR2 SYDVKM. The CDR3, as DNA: TGTGCCAGCAGTTTAATCCTGATGAGTCTTAGCTATGGCTACACCTTC. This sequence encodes CASSLILMSLSYGYTF.

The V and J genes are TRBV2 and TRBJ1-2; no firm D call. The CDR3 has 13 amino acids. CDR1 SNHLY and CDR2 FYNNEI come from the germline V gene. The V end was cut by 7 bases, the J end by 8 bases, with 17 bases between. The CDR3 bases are TGTGCCAGCACTCTCCTGGGAGATTGGGGCTACACCTTC. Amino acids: CASTLLGDWGYTF.

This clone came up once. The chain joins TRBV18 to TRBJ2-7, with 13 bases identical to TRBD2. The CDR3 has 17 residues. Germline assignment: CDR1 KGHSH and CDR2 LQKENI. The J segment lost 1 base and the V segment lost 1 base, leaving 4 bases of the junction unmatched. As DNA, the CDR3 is TGTGCCAGCTCACCACTCCGGACTAGCGGGGGTTCCTACGAGCAGTACTTC. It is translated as CASSPLRTSGGSYEQYF. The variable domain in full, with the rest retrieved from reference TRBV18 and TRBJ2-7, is NAGVMQNPRHLVRRRGQEARLRCSPMKGHSHVYWYRQLPEEGLKFMVYLQKENIIDESGMPKERFSAEFPKEGPSILRIQQVVRGDSAAYFCASSPLRTSGGSYEQYFGPGTRLTVT.

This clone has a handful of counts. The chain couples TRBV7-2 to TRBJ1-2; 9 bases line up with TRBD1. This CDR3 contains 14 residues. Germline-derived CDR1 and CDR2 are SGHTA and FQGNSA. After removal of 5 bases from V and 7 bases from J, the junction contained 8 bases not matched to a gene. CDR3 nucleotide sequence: TGTGCCAGCAGCCCACAGGGGGCCGTGGGTGGCTACACCTTC. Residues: CASSPQGAVGGYTF.

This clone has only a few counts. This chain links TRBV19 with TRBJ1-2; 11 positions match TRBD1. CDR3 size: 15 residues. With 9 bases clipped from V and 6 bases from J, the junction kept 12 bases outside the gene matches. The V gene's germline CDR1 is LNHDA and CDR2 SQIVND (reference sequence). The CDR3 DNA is TGTGCCAGCCGGACAGGGGGCGCCTCGTCAAATGGCTACACCTTC. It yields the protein CASRTGGASSNGYTF.

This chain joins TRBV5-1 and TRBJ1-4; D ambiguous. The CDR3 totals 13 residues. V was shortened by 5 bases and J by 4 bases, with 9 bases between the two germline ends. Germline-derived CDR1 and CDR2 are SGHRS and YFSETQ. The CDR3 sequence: CASSRGYNEKLFF. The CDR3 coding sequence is TGCGCCAGCAGTAGAGGCTATAATGAAAAACTGTTTTTT.